These 27 T cell receptor beta chains originate from one sample sequenced in a study of T cells in Graves' hyperthyroidism and ophthalmopathy. Amplified TCR beta CDR3 regions came from RNA transcripts. The HTBI primer set served for first-round RT-PCR of the TCR CDR3. TCRdb reprocessed the multiplex PCR reads via MiXCR and lists one record per CDR3 protein. Of 650,000 to 800,000 distinct CDR3 sequences listed, roughly 46% were seen once; the top ten hold more than 7%. The sample consisted of peripheral blood or thyroid tissue (not recorded which). Source of these receptors: an adult man with Graves' disease, either hyperthyroidism or ophthalmopathy (not recorded which).

Worth noting for this clonotype: A much larger clone differs by one base, so this may be a read error. The rearrangement joins TRBV29-1 to TRBJ2-5; weak D call: TRBD1 (6 bases). The germline V gene encodes CDR1 SQVTM and CDR2 ANQGSEA. The CDR3 is made up of 13 amino acids. This CDR3 is CSGYRVGQEAQYF. As DNA, the CDR3 is TGCAGCGGGTACAGGGTAGGACAAGAGGCCCAGTACTTC.

The sample holds many counts of this clonotype. One end of the junction fails to match germline, which may point to a read error. The J gene is TRBJ2-7, the V gene TRBV7-9; 12 bases match TRBD2. CDR1 and CDR2 from the germline V gene are SEHNR and FQNEAQ (reference sequence). The CDR3 extends over 14 amino acids. CDR3 loop: CASSPGLAGYEQYF. The CDR3 coding sequence is TGCGCCAGCAGCCCGGGACTAGCGGGCTACGAGCAGTACTTC.

The rearrangement links TRBV6-6 to TRBJ1-1, with D tentatively TRBD1 (5 bases). Germline loops: CDR1 MNHNY, CDR2 SVGAGI (reference sequence). The CDR3 runs 11 residues. The V gene lost 4 bases and the J gene lost 5 bases, with 5 bases spanning the gap. The CDR3 reads CASSWTTEAFF. CDR3 DNA sequence: TGTGCCAGCAGTTGGACAACTGAAGCTTTCTTT.

This clonotype has a count of ten or more. The rearrangement links TRBV7-6 to TRBJ1-6; D is ambiguous. The CDR3 runs to 14 residues. The germline gives CDR1 SGHVS, CDR2 FNYEAQ. The V end was cut by 3 bases, the J end by 5 bases, with 8 bases between. CDR3 nucleotides: TGTGCCAGCAGCTTTGGCCCCAATAATTCACCCCTCCACTTT. Amino acid sequence: CASSFGPNNSPLHF.

This chain connects TRBV19 to TRBJ1-3; 7 nucleotides agree with TRBD1. CDR1 is LNHDA, CDR2 SQIVND, per germline (reference sequence). Germline trimming cut 3 bases from V and 0 bases from J; bases unmatched to any gene: 2. The CDR3 has 15 amino acids. The CDR3 bases are TGTGCCAGTAGTATTGCAGGGGGCTCTGGAAACACCATATATTTT. It codes for CASSIAGGSGNTIYF.

Comment on this clonotype: An end of the junction does not agree with germline; a read error may underlie this. This chain joins TRBV5-1 and TRBJ2-2; D might be TRBD1 (5 bases). The CDR3 loop spans 13 amino acids. CDR1 and CDR2 from the germline V gene are SGHRS and YFSETQ. The CDR3 here is CASSLTGTGELFF. CDR3 nucleotides: TGTGCCAGCAGCCTAACAGGCACCGGGGAGCTGTTTTTT. The whole variable domain, remainder taken from reference TRBV5-1 and TRBJ2-2, is KAGVTQTPRYLIKTRGQQVTLSCSPISGHRSVSWYQQTPGQGLQFLFEYFSETQRNKGNFPGRFSGRQFSNSRSEMNVSTLELGDSALYLCASSLTGTGELFFGEGSRLTVL.

The chain combines TRBV2 with TRBJ1-1, with TRBD1 as a possible D gene (5 bases). The germline V and J ends were trimmed by 2 bases and 5 bases, with 15 bases remaining between them. This CDR3 region has 15 residues. Germline V gene data show CDR1 as SNHLY and CDR2 as FYNNEI. CDR3 nucleotides: TGTGCCAGCAGTGAAAGTTACGGGGGTGGGACTGAAGCTTTCTTT. Its protein product is CASSESYGGGTEAFF.

This clonotype showed up just a few times. V is TRBV7-8 and J is TRBJ1-2; 10 bases are shared with TRBD1. This CDR3 region has 14 residues. CDR1 is SGHVS, CDR2 FQNEAQ, per germline. The V gene end was trimmed by 4 bases and the J gene end by 8 bases; junction bases not matched to a gene: 7. CDR3 residues: CASSYIGTGVGYTF. The CDR3 DNA is TGTGCCAGCAGCTACATCGGGACAGGGGTCGGCTACACCTTC.

The CDR3 region has the DNA TGTGCCAGCAGCCCCTCCGGGACAGGGGGCGGATACGAGCAGTACTTC. This encodes CASSPSGTGGGYEQYF. The V gene is TRBV2, the J gene TRBJ2-7; 12 bases align to TRBD1. The CDR3 runs 16 residues. Per the germline V gene, CDR1 is SNHLY and CDR2 is FYNNEI. Trimming cost V 6 bases and J 4 bases; bases outside gene matches: 10.

This clonotype came up many times. The V and J genes are TRBV7-8 and TRBJ2-5; the D gene is possibly TRBD2 (5 bases). Trimming removed 3 bases at V and 8 bases at J, with 13 bases between. Germline CDR1 is SGHVS and CDR2 is FQNEAQ. The CDR3 has 13 residues. The CDR3 protein is CASSFGESGTQYF. In DNA form, the CDR3 reads TGTGCCAGCAGCTTCGGGGAATCCGGCACCCAGTACTTC.

This clonotype was seen repeatedly, ten times or more. The chain recombines TRBV20-1 with TRBJ1-5, with 7 bases fitting TRBD1. Germline loops: CDR1 DFQATT, CDR2 SNEGSKA (reference sequence). The trim removed 3 bases at V and 3 bases at J, leaving 11 bases unmatched. CDR3 length: 16 residues. The chain's CDR3 is CSASPGTAKTNQPQHF. CDR3 DNA: TGCAGTGCTAGTCCTGGGACAGCGAAAACCAATCAGCCCCAGCATTTT.

This clonotype appeared many times. V is TRBV25-1 and J is TRBJ1-6; 10 nucleotides align to TRBD1. Looked up from germline, CDR1 is MGHDK and CDR2 is SYGVNS. The CDR3 sequence is 18 residues long. V shed 2 bases, J shed 7 bases, and the junction held 11 bases outside the gene matches. The CDR3 nucleotides read TGTGCCAGCAGTGAACCATCCACGACAGGGGGCAAAAATTCACCCCTCCACTTT. Translated: CASSEPSTTGGKNSPLHF.

The gene calls are TRBV28 and TRBJ1-5; possibly TRBD1 for D (5 bases). Germline V lookup: CDR1 MDHEN, CDR2 SYDVKM. V was clipped by 2 bases and J by 3 bases, with 8 bases between them. The CDR3 runs 14 residues. The CDR3 spells CASSLRTHNQPQHF. DNA for the CDR3: TGTGCCAGCAGTTTACGGACACACAATCAGCCCCAGCATTTT.

The CDR3 coding sequence is TGTGCCAGCAGCTCTCAGGTCGGACTAGCGGGAGTTGATTACGAGCAGTACTTC. Translation gives CASSSQVGLAGVDYEQYF. The genes are TRBV7-2 and TRBJ2-7, with TRBD2 matching 13 bases. CDR1 is SGHTA and CDR2 is FQGNSA in the germline V gene. CDR3 length equals 18 residues. V shed 4 bases, J shed 4 bases, and the junction held 13 bases outside the gene matches.

This clonotype was seen ten or more times. The chain employs TRBV7-9 and TRBJ2-7; D unresolved. Germline lookup yields CDR1 SEHNR and CDR2 FQNEAQ (reference sequence). Trimming removed 5 bases from V and 2 bases from J, with 13 bases in between. The CDR3 length is 14 residues. CDR3 nucleotides: TGTGCCAGCAGCACTGGACCCACCACCTACGAGCAGTACTTC. Its protein is CASSTGPTTYEQYF.

In this sample, this clonotype turned up many times. The chain is built from TRBV20-1 and TRBJ2-5; possibly TRBD2 for D (5 bases). V lost 3 bases and J lost 5, with 16 bases in between. Germline V gene sequence: CDR1 DFQATT, CDR2 SNEGSKA (reference sequence). The CDR3 is made up of 14 amino acids. The CDR3 DNA is TGCAGTGCTAGGATTCAGCGGACCGGGGAGACCCAGTACTTC. This codes for CSARIQRTGETQYF.

The rearrangement joins TRBV20-1 to TRBJ1-3; 8 nucleotides match TRBD1. The V gene end was trimmed by 4 bases and the J gene end by 4 bases; junction bases not matched to a gene: 9. Germline lookup yields CDR1 DFQATT and CDR2 SNEGSKA (reference sequence). This CDR3 comprises 15 residues. CDR3 sequence: CSANRPRDRGNTIYF. CDR3 bases: TGCAGTGCTAACCGCCCCCGGGACAGGGGAAACACCATATATTTT.

The chain links TRBV6-5 to TRBJ2-7; D uncertain. The CDR3 is 14 amino acids. The V and J ends lost 5 bases and 2 bases respectively, with 13 bases between them. CDR1 is MNHEY and CDR2 is SVGAGI in the germline V gene. The CDR3 DNA sequence: TGTGCCAGCAGTCCTACCGGACCTACCTACGAGCAGTACTTC. Translation: CASSPTGPTYEQYF.

The J gene is TRBJ2-5, the V gene TRBV5-1; D is possibly TRBD2 (5 bases). Germline V gene data show CDR1 as SGHRS and CDR2 as YFSETQ. V was cut by 5 bases and J by 3 bases, with 17 bases left in between. CDR3 length: 15 amino acids. The CDR3 loop is CASRKVPGWEETQYF. CDR3 coding DNA: TGCGCCAGCAGAAAAGTACCGGGATGGGAAGAGACCCAGTACTTC. Full variable domain (remainder filled in from reference TRBV5-1 and TRBJ2-5): KAGVTQTPRYLIKTRGQQVTLSCSPISGHRSVSWYQQTPGQGLQFLFEYFSETQRNKGNFPGRFSGRQFSNSRSEMNVSTLELGDSALYLCASRKVPGWEETQYFGPGTRLLVL.

As for this clonotype: This could be a read error, since a much larger clone is one nucleotide away. The rearrangement links TRBV2 to TRBJ1-2; D is perhaps TRBD1 (6 bases). The germline V and J ends were trimmed by 4 bases and 4 bases, with 16 bases remaining between them. The CDR3 has 15 residues. CDR1 is SNHLY, CDR2 FYNNEI, per germline. DNA for the CDR3: TGTGCCAGCAGTGTAGCCAGGGGACGGATCTATGGCTACACCTTC. Its translation is CASSVARGRIYGYTF.

This clonotype was observed many times. The V and J genes are TRBV25-1 and TRBJ1-3; 9 bases agree with TRBD1. Germline trimming cut 3 bases from V and 2 bases from J; bases unmatched to any gene: 5. The germline CDR1 and CDR2 sequences are MGHDK and SYGVNS. The CDR3 spans 16 residues. The CDR3 region is CASSDDRGLTGNTIYF. CDR3 in DNA: TGTGCCAGCAGTGACGACAGGGGGTTAACTGGAAACACCATATATTTT.

The chain combines TRBV19 with TRBJ1-3; no clear D gene. V was shortened by 8 bases and J by 0 bases, with 11 bases between the two germline ends. Per germline, CDR1 LNHDA and CDR2 SQIVND (reference sequence). The CDR3 is 14 amino acids. The CDR3 is CASSLVVSGNTIYF. The CDR3 DNA reads as TGTGCCAGTTCTTTAGTGGTCTCTGGAAACACCATATATTTT.

As for this clonotype: No conserved phenylalanine or tryptophan is present at the end of the CDR3, so a read error is the likely explanation. This chain connects TRBV20-1 to TRBJ2-7, with D tentatively TRBD1 or TRBD2 (5 bases each). This CDR3 has 14 residues. The V gene lost 5 bases and the J gene lost 3 bases, with 17 bases spanning the gap. Germline assignment: CDR1 DFQATT and CDR2 SNEGSKA (reference sequence). CDR3 bases: TGCAGTGCTGCGAACCGGGACCGATACTACGAGCAGTACCTC. Protein: CSAANRDRYYEQYL.

This clonotype was seen only a few times. The chain carries TRBV19 and TRBJ1-4, with D perhaps matching TRBD1 (5 bases). The CDR3 has 13 residues. V lost 5 bases and J lost 8, with 12 bases in between. Germline CDR1 reads LNHDA; CDR2 reads SQIVND (reference sequence). CDR3 sequence: CASSPQGAEKLFF. For the CDR3, the DNA is TGTGCCAGTAGTCCCCAAGGGGCCGAAAAACTGTTTTTT.

The CDR3 DNA sequence: TGCAGTGCTAACCCGGGCAGGGTGGATCAGCCCCAGCATTTT. Translating it yields CSANPGRVDQPQHF. The chain is built from TRBV20-1 and TRBJ1-5; D possibly corresponds to TRBD1 (5 bases). V was clipped by 4 bases and J by 5 bases, with 15 bases between them. CDR1 is DFQATT, CDR2 SNEGSKA, per germline (reference sequence). The CDR3 runs to 14 residues.

This clonotype was seen a few times. The chain recombines TRBV11-2 with TRBJ1-2; perhaps TRBD1 as D (6 bases). The CDR3 consists of 13 residues. CDR1 and CDR2 from the germline V gene are SGHAT and FQNNGV. Trimming cost V 1 base and J 6 bases, with 9 bases left between them. The CDR3 nucleotides are TGTGCCAGCAGCTTAGGGGGGGCAAATGGCTACACCTTC. Translating it yields CASSLGGANGYTF.

This clonotype was picked up many times. The V call is TRBV7-9, the J call TRBJ1-6; the D gene is possibly TRBD1 (6 bases). The CDR3 runs 14 residues. V was trimmed by 5 bases and J by 6 bases, leaving 11 bases between them. From germline, CDR1 is SEHNR and CDR2 FQNEAQ (reference sequence). CDR3 loop: CASSGTGFNSPLHF. In nucleotides, the CDR3 is TGTGCCAGCAGCGGTACAGGGTTTAATTCACCCCTCCACTTT.